This TCR beta chain was profiled in a study of CD8 T cells in Susac syndrome. On the study more broadly: Active disease was present in about 6 of the sequenced Susac syndrome patients, whereas fewer than 10 of them were in remission. Treatment at blood withdrawal was none, corticosteroids, or intravenous immunoglobulin alone in Susac syndrome patients.

This clonotype was seen only once. RNA was extracted with the RNeasy kit, and a quantity of about 0.45 to 1 ug was reverse transcribed using random hexamers. Each CDR3 protein is one row after TCRdb ran MiXCR on the immunoSEQ multiplex PCR reads. The table has roughly 160,000 distinct CDR3 sequences, roughly 95% seen once. V was pared by 2 bases and J by 2 bases, with 9 bases of the junction left unmatched. Germline V gene sequence: CDR1 GTSNPN, CDR2 SVGIG (reference sequence). CDR3 length: 16 residues. What was sequenced was CD4+ T cells from PBMCs. The TCR originated in a human donor with Susac syndrome. The chain has TRBV30 and TRBJ1-2; 9 positions agree with TRBD1. The CDR3 DNA is TGTGCCTGGAGTCTTTGGACAGGGGCGAAAAACTATGGCTACACCTTC. It codes for CAWSLWTGAKNYGYTF.